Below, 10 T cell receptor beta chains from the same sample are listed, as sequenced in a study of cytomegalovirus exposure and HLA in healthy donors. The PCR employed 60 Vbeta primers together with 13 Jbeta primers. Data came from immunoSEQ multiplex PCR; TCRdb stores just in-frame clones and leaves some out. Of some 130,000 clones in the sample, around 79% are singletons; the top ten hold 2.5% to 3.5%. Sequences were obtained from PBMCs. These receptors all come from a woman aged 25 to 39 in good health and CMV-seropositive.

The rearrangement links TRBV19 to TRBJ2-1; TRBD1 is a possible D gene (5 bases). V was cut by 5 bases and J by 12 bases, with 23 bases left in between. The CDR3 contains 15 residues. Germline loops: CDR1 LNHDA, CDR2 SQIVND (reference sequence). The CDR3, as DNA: TGTGCCAGTAGTCCCCCTCCCTTGACAGCCGAGTTGCAGTTCTTC. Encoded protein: CASSPPPLTAELQFF.

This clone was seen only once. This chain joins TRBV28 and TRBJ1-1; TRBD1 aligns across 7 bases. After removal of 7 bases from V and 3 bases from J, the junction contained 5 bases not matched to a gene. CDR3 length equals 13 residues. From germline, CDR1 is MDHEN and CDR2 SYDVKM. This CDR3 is CASIIQGYTEAFF. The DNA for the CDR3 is TGTGCCAGCATCATACAGGGGTACACTGAAGCTTTCTTT.

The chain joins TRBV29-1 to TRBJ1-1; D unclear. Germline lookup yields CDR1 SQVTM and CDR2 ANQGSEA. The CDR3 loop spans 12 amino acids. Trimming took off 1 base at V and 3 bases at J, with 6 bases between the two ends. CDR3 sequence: CSVEGLYTEAFF. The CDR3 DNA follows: TGCAGCGTTGAAGGACTGTACACTGAAGCTTTCTTT.

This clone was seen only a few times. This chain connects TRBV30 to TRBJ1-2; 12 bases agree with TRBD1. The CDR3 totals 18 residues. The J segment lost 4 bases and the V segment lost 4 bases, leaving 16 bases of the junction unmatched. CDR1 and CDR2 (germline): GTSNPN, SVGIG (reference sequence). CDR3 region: CAWTKAGQGAGSPYGYTF. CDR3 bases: TGTGCCTGGACCAAAGCGGGACAGGGGGCCGGGAGTCCCTATGGCTACACCTTC.

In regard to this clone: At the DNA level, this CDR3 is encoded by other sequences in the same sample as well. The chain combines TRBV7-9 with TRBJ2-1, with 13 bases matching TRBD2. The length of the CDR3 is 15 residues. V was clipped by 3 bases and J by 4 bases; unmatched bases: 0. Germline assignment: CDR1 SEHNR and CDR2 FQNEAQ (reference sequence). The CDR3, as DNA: TGTGCCAGCAGCTTGACTAGCGGGGGGTACAATGAGCAGTTCTTC. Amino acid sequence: CASSLTSGGYNEQFF.

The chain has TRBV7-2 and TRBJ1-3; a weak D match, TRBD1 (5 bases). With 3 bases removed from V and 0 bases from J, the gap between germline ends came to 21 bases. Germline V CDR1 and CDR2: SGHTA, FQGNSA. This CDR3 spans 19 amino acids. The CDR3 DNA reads TGTGCCAGCAGCTTGTGGACATCGCGCGAACTTACCTCTGGAAACACCATATATTTT. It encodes CASSLWTSRELTSGNTIYF.

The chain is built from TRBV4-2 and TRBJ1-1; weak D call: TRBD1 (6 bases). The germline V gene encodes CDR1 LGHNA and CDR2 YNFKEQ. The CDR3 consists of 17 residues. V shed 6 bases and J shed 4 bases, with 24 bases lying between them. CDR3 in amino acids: CASRNGGGVVGGTEAFF. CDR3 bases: TGTGCCAGCAGAAATGGGGGGGGCGTAGTGGGTGGCACTGAAGCTTTCTTT.

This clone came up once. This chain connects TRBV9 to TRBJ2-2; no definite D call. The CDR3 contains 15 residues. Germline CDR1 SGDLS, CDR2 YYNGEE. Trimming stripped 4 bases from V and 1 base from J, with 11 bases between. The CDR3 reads CASSPRNLNTGELFF. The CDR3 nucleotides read TGTGCCAGCAGCCCGAGAAATCTGAACACCGGGGAGCTGTTTTTT.

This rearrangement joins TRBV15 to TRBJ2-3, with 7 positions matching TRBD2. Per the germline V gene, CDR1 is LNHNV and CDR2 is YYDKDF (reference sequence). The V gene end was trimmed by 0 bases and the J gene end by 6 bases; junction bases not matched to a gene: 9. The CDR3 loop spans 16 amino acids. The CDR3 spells CATSRDGRAGGDTQYF. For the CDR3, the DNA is TGTGCCACCAGCAGAGATGGGAGGGCAGGAGGGGATACGCAGTATTTT. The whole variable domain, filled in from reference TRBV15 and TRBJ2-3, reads DAMVIQNPRYQVTQFGKPVTLSCSQTLNHNVMYWYQQKSSQAPKLLFHYYDKDFNNEADTPDNFQSRRPNTSFCFLDIRSPGLGDTAMYLCATSRDGRAGGDTQYFGPGTRLTVL.

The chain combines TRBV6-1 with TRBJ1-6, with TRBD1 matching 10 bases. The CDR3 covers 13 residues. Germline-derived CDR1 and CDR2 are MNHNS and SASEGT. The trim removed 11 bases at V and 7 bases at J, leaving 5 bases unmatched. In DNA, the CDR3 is TGTGCCGCGAGGGACAGGGGAAATTCACCCCTCCACTTT. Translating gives CAARDRGNSPLHF.